This entry concerns a single T cell receptor (beta chain). This specimen comes from a study of shared clonotypes between healthy human individuals. Authors' processing steps: ImmunoSEQ output lacked quality scores and full-length reads, limiting matched filtering. Assay: immunoSEQ multiplex PCR; the TCRdb copy retains only in-frame clones and omits some. For V, J and clone size, that table is used; D and trimming come from the DNA. The data hold 950,000 to 1,300,000 clones, with about 80% observed a single time. The CDR3 runs 14 residues. Germline V gives CDR1 SGHRS, CDR2 YFSETQ. V was cut by 3 bases and J by 8 bases, with 15 bases left in between.

The TCR sequence derives from a young man in good health. The chain has TRBV5-1 and TRBJ2-1; TRBD1 is a possible D gene (6 bases). Sequenced input: memory CD4+ T cells sorted from blood. Subset defined: CD45RA-negative fraction. The CDR3 DNA reads as TGCGCCAGCAGCTCGTCATCCCAGGGGCATGAGCAGTTCTTC. This translates into CASSSSSQGHEQFF.